This T cell receptor (beta chain) appears in the sequencing data of a study of regulatory T cells in long-lasting Graves disease. Overall study: Graves' patients with a new diagnosis had received antithyroid drugs under 3 months.

The time point was: newly diagnosed GD, antithyroid drugs for less than 3 months. PBMC RNA was the source of the TCR library. Concerning this clonotype itself: The antigen remains undetermined.

Study-wide results and caveats: Tissue studied was limited to peripheral blood, excluding thyroid tissue.

Construction of the TCR beta libraries employed iRepertoire HTBI primers in conjunction with Arm-PCR of CDR3 regions. TCRdb reprocessed the multiplex PCR reads via MiXCR and lists one record per CDR3 protein. Of a few hundred thousand distinct CDR3 sequences in the sample, roughly 10% were seen once. This sample also appeared in a second study, on T cells in Graves' hyperthyroidism and ophthalmopathy. From that report: Criteria for exclusion of patients were uncontrolled infection, other autoimmune disease, pregnancy or lactation. Clonotypes that were expanded in thyroid above 0.001 mostly appeared in blood too.

The sequencing used peripheral blood mononuclear cells (PBMCs), collected at new diagnosis, from a patient treated with antithyroid drugs. This clonotype was sampled from a woman between 18 and 29 years old with Graves disease.

The CDR3 nucleotides read TGTGCCAGCAGCTTATATCTGGGCTACACCTTC. Residues: CASSLYLGYTF. The rearrangement uses TRBV7-9 and TRBJ1-2; D gene uncertain. CDR1 and CDR2 from the germline V gene are SEHNR and FQNEAQ (reference sequence). The CDR3 has 11 residues. The V gene lost 2 bases and the J gene lost 8 bases, with 6 bases spanning the gap.